Listed below are T cell receptor beta chains from one sample, sequenced in a study of T cell repertoires in cytomegalovirus infection. TCRdb reprocessed the reads with MiXCR, giving one entry per CDR3 protein. This table has a few hundred thousand distinct CDR3 sequences, roughly 17% appearing once. The specimen sequenced was PBMCs. The source of these receptors is a human donor in good health (CMV status not recorded). Some clones in this sample may be carry-over from other donors' samples. Both conserved end residues are part of each CDR3. Fields, in order: CDR3 DNA, CDR3 protein, CDR3 length, D gene, J gene, clone size, V gene. A D gene is named only where the DNA matches it firmly. Rows give clone size only sometimes, using once, few, many, or a class for an expanded clone.

DNA: TGTGCCAGCAGTGCCTCCTTTGAGGCGGATTTGGATACGCAGTATTTT; CDR3: CASSASFEADLDTQYF; length: 16; D: -; J: TRBJ2-3; size: many; V: TRBV27
DNA: TGTGCCAGCAGTCAGACAGGGGGCGCTTCCGGGGAGCTGTTTTTT; CDR3: CASSQTGGASGELFF; length: 15; D: TRBD1; J: TRBJ2-2; size: many; V: TRBV7-2
DNA: TGCAGTGCTAGAGCTGGGAGCGGGGGGGACTACGAGCAGTACTTC; CDR3: CSARAGSGGDYEQYF; length: 15; D: TRBD2; J: TRBJ2-7; size: few; V: TRBV20-1
DNA: TGTGCCACCAGCAGAGATAGGTCAGCGATACCCTACGAGCAGTACTTC; CDR3: CATSRDRSAIPYEQYF; length: 16; D: -; J: TRBJ2-7; size: few; V: TRBV15
DNA: TGTGCCAGCACTATACATTCACCCCTCCACTTT; CDR3: CASTIHSPLHF; length: 11; D: -; J: TRBJ1-6; size: -; V: TRBV5-8
DNA: TGTGCCAGCAGTTTATTTTCGGAAGCGCGGGGGGAATACCAAGAGACCCAGTACTTC; CDR3: CASSLFSEARGEYQETQYF; length: 19; D: TRBD2; J: TRBJ2-5; size: few; V: TRBV28
DNA: TGTGCCACCAGTGATGGAGTTGGGGGCAAGGACGAGCAGTACTTC; CDR3: CATSDGVGGKDEQYF; length: 15; D: -; J: TRBJ2-7; size: many; V: TRBV24-1
DNA: TGTGCCAGCAGCTTGGGACGCGAGGGCACAGATACGCAGTATTTT; CDR3: CASSLGREGTDTQYF; length: 15; D: -; J: TRBJ2-3; size: -; V: TRBV5-3
DNA: TGTGCCAGCAGCCCGGGACAGGGACCTGACTCTGGGGCCAACGTCCTGACTTTC; CDR3: CASSPGQGPDSGANVLTF; length: 18; D: TRBD1; J: TRBJ2-6; size: few; V: TRBV4-2
DNA: TGCGCCAGCAGCCAAGATCAGGCTACCCAAGAGACCCAGTACTTC; CDR3: CASSQDQATQETQYF; length: 15; D: -; J: TRBJ2-5; size: few; V: TRBV4-1
DNA: TGTGCCAGCAGCCAGGGGGGGAATCAGGGGGCCAACGTCCTGACTTTC; CDR3: CASSQGGNQGANVLTF; length: 16; D: -; J: TRBJ2-6; size: many; V: TRBV28
DNA: TGTGCCAGCAGCAGCATACGCACTGGAAACACCATATATTTT; CDR3: CASSSIRTGNTIYF; length: 14; D: -; J: TRBJ1-3; size: few; V: TRBV5-6
DNA: TGTGCCACCAGTGAGCTCCGACAGGGGGGCCGCACAGATACGCAGTATTTT; CDR3: CATSELRQGGRTDTQYF; length: 17; D: TRBD1; J: TRBJ2-3; size: -; V: TRBV24-1
DNA: TGTGCCAGCAGCCGGGACAGGGCCTACGAGCAGTACTTC; CDR3: CASSRDRAYEQYF; length: 13; D: TRBD1; J: TRBJ2-7; size: many; V: TRBV6-1
DNA: TGTGCCAGCAGCCGCTTGCCGGGGGACTATGGCTACACCTTC; CDR3: CASSRLPGDYGYTF; length: 14; D: -; J: TRBJ1-2; size: few; V: TRBV3-1
DNA: TGTGCCATCAGTGAAGTGTTGGGGGATACGCAGTATTTT; CDR3: CAISEVLGDTQYF; length: 13; D: -; J: TRBJ2-3; size: -; V: TRBV10-3
DNA: TGTGCCAGCAGTGAAGACAGGGGACAAGAGACCCAGTACTTC; CDR3: CASSEDRGQETQYF; length: 14; D: TRBD1; J: TRBJ2-5; size: -; V: TRBV2
DNA: TGTGCCAGCAGTGAAATAGGACAGGCCACAGATACGCAGTATTTT; CDR3: CASSEIGQATDTQYF; length: 15; D: TRBD1; J: TRBJ2-3; size: few; V: TRBV2
DNA: TGTGCCACCAGTGATCCCGGGACTAGCACAGATACGCAGTATTTT; CDR3: CATSDPGTSTDTQYF; length: 15; D: -; J: TRBJ2-3; size: many; V: TRBV24-1
DNA: TGTGCCAGCAGCTTAACCCAAAGCTCCTACAATGAGCAGTTCTTC; CDR3: CASSLTQSSYNEQFF; length: 15; D: -; J: TRBJ2-1; size: many; V: TRBV7-2
DNA: TGTGCCAGCAACCAACAACCTAGATTGACCTACGAGCAGTACTTC; CDR3: CASNQQPRLTYEQYF; length: 15; D: -; J: TRBJ2-7; size: few; V: TRBV28
DNA: TGCGCCAGCAGCCAAGATATCGGCAATCAGCCCCAGCATTTT; CDR3: CASSQDIGNQPQHF; length: 14; D: -; J: TRBJ1-5; size: -; V: TRBV4-3
DNA: TGTGCCAGCGTCCAGGGGACTAGCACAGATACGCAGTATTTT; CDR3: CASVQGTSTDTQYF; length: 14; D: -; J: TRBJ2-3; size: -; V: TRBV2
DNA: TGTGCCAGCAGTTTTGGGCGCTCGCAGTATTTT; CDR3: CASSFGRSQYF; length: 11; D: -; J: TRBJ2-3; size: -; V: TRBV28
DNA: TGCAGTGCTCCGAACACAGATACGCAGTATTTT; CDR3: CSAPNTDTQYF; length: 11; D: -; J: TRBJ2-3; size: many; V: TRBV20-1
DNA: TGTGCCAGCAGTTATGGGGATTTCACAGATACGCAGTATTTT; CDR3: CASSYGDFTDTQYF; length: 14; D: -; J: TRBJ2-3; size: -; V: TRBV6-2/TRBV6-3
DNA: TGCAGCGGACGGGACAGGAGATACAATGAGCAGTTCTTC; CDR3: CSGRDRRYNEQFF; length: 13; D: TRBD1; J: TRBJ2-1; size: few; V: TRBV29-1
DNA: TGTGCCAGCAGCCCCCGGGGGGGACAGGGGGTAGTATGGACCGGGGAGCTGTTTTTT; CDR3: CASSPRGGQGVVWTGELFF; length: 19; D: TRBD1; J: TRBJ2-2; size: many; V: TRBV7-2
DNA: TGTGCCAGCAGCTTAGCGGGACAAGATCAGCCCCAGCATTTT; CDR3: CASSLAGQDQPQHF; length: 14; D: -; J: TRBJ1-5; size: many; V: TRBV7-2
DNA: TGTGCCAGCAGTTTCCCCCGCGACGGCCCAAATTCACCCCTCCACTTT; CDR3: CASSFPRDGPNSPLHF; length: 16; D: -; J: TRBJ1-6; size: -; V: TRBV28
DNA: TGTGCCAGCAGCTTAGCGGGGGCCCTTGGGATGAACACTGAAGCTTTCTTT; CDR3: CASSLAGALGMNTEAFF; length: 17; D: -; J: TRBJ1-1; size: many; V: TRBV7-9
DNA: TGTGCCAGCTCAGGACAGAGCTCCTACGAGCAGTACTTC; CDR3: CASSGQSSYEQYF; length: 13; D: -; J: TRBJ2-7; size: -; V: TRBV18
DNA: TGCAGTGCTAGAACGGGACTAGCACAAGAGACCCAGTACTTC; CDR3: CSARTGLAQETQYF; length: 14; D: TRBD2; J: TRBJ2-5; size: few; V: TRBV20-1
DNA: TGTGCCAGCAGCTCCGAACGGGGGACTGGAAACACCATATATTTT; CDR3: CASSSERGTGNTIYF; length: 15; D: -; J: TRBJ1-3; size: many; V: TRBV7-9
DNA: TGTGCCAGCAGCTTAGTTGGACCAAGCTACAGCTCTGGGGCCAACGTCCTGACTTTC; CDR3: CASSLVGPSYSSGANVLTF; length: 19; D: -; J: TRBJ2-6; size: -; V: TRBV11-2
DNA: TGTGCCAGCAGTGAAGCGGAACAGGGGGCGATAAGGCAGACCCAGTACTTC; CDR3: CASSEAEQGAIRQTQYF; length: 17; D: TRBD1; J: TRBJ2-5; size: -; V: TRBV2
DNA: TGTGCCAGCGGGACAAACTCCTACGAGCAGTACTTC; CDR3: CASGTNSYEQYF; length: 12; D: -; J: TRBJ2-7; size: many; V: TRBV2
DNA: TGCGCCAGCAGCTCCAGGGACGGCCAAGAGACCCAGTACTTC; CDR3: CASSSRDGQETQYF; length: 14; D: -; J: TRBJ2-5; size: few; V: TRBV5-1
DNA: TGTGCCAGCGAATATAACCGACAGGGGGGTGAGCAGTTCTTC; CDR3: CASEYNRQGGEQFF; length: 14; D: TRBD1; J: TRBJ2-1; size: many; V: TRBV6-2/TRBV6-3
DNA: TGTGCCAGCAGGTCAGGGGGAGAGACCCAGTACTTC; CDR3: CASRSGGETQYF; length: 12; D: TRBD1; J: TRBJ2-5; size: -; V: TRBV2
DNA: TGTGCCAGCAGCGCCCCGGGGACTCAAGAGACCCAGTACTTC; CDR3: CASSAPGTQETQYF; length: 14; D: -; J: TRBJ2-5; size: many; V: TRBV7-8
DNA: TGTGCCAGCAGTTTGACAGGGGTTTGGGCCCAGCATTTT; CDR3: CASSLTGVWAQHF; length: 13; D: TRBD1; J: TRBJ1-5; size: -; V: TRBV28
DNA: TGTGCCAGCAGTGCGGGACAGGGAGGCTCTGAAGCTTTCTTT; CDR3: CASSAGQGGSEAFF; length: 14; D: TRBD1; J: TRBJ1-1; size: many; V: TRBV6-1
DNA: TGTGCCAGCATGCGCTACTCTGGAAACACCATATATTTT; CDR3: CASMRYSGNTIYF; length: 13; D: -; J: TRBJ1-3; size: -; V: TRBV14
DNA: TGTGCCAGCAGCCAAACCAGGGGATCTTACCACTATGGCTACACCTTC; CDR3: CASSQTRGSYHYGYTF; length: 16; D: -; J: TRBJ1-2; size: -; V: TRBV28
DNA: TGTGCCAGCAGTGAAGTTACCGGAGGGGCCTATGGCTACACCTTC; CDR3: CASSEVTGGAYGYTF; length: 15; D: -; J: TRBJ1-2; size: -; V: TRBV6-1
DNA: TGTGCCAGCAGCTTAGAGGGGCCTCAGCCCCAGCATTTT; CDR3: CASSLEGPQPQHF; length: 13; D: -; J: TRBJ1-5; size: many; V: TRBV7-2
DNA: TGTGCCAGCAGCTTAGATTCGGCAGGCCCCTACGAGCAGTACTTC; CDR3: CASSLDSAGPYEQYF; length: 15; D: -; J: TRBJ2-7; size: -; V: TRBV11-2
DNA: TGTGCCAGCAGTTTCGTGGATGAGCAGTACTTC; CDR3: CASSFVDEQYF; length: 11; D: -; J: TRBJ2-7; size: many; V: TRBV28
DNA: TGCGCCAGCAGCTTGGCTGGGAAGAACACTGAAGCTTTCTTT; CDR3: CASSLAGKNTEAFF; length: 14; D: -; J: TRBJ1-1; size: -; V: TRBV5-1
DNA: TGTGCCAGCAGCAGGCTATTAGGAATGGCAGAGAGGGCATACGAGCAGTACTTC; CDR3: CASSRLLGMAERAYEQYF; length: 18; D: -; J: TRBJ2-7; size: -; V: TRBV7-9
DNA: TGTGCCAGCAGCAGGACGGCTTCCTACAATGAGCAGTTCTTC; CDR3: CASSRTASYNEQFF; length: 14; D: -; J: TRBJ2-1; size: -; V: TRBV12-3/TRBV12-4
DNA: TGTGCCAGCAGCTTAGCCCTTGTGAGCTACACCTTC; CDR3: CASSLALVSYTF; length: 12; D: -; J: TRBJ1-2; size: many; V: TRBV7-9
DNA: TGTGCCAGCTCACTCTTCGACAGGGGGCAGGGGAACGAGCAGTACTTC; CDR3: CASSLFDRGQGNEQYF; length: 16; D: TRBD1; J: TRBJ2-7; size: many; V: TRBV18
DNA: TGTGCCAGCAGTGGAAGGAGCAGGGCCCCCGGGACTAGCGGGTTGGGCCCTGTGGAGACCCAGTACTTC; CDR3: CASSGRSRAPGTSGLGPVETQYF; length: 23; D: TRBD2; J: TRBJ2-5; size: -; V: TRBV28
DNA: TGTGCCAGCAGTCTGGGAGGAAACACCATATATTTT; CDR3: CASSLGGNTIYF; length: 12; D: -; J: TRBJ1-3; size: many; V: TRBV12-3/TRBV12-4
DNA: TGCAGCGTAAATCAGGCTCACTATGGCTACACCTTC; CDR3: CSVNQAHYGYTF; length: 12; D: -; J: TRBJ1-2; size: few; V: TRBV29-1
DNA: TGTGCCAGCAGTTTCCCCCCCCCCCAGCAGAACACTGAAGCTTTCTTT; CDR3: CASSFPPPQQNTEAFF; length: 16; D: -; J: TRBJ1-1; size: many; V: TRBV28
DNA: TGTGCCAGCAGCCCACGCGGGGACAGGGCTACCTACGAGCAGTACTTC; CDR3: CASSPRGDRATYEQYF; length: 16; D: TRBD1; J: TRBJ2-7; size: -; V: TRBV9